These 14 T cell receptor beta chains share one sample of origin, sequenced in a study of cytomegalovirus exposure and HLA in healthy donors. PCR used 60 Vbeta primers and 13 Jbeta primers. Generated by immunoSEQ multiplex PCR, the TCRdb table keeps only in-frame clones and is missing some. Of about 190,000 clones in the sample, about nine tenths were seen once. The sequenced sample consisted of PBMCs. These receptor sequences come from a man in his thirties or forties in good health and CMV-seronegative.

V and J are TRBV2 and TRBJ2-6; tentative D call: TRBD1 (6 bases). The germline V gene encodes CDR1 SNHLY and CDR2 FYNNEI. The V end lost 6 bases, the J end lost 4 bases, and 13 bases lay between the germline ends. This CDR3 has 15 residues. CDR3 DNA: TGTGCCAGCAGGGACCACAGGGCCGGGGCCAACGTCCTGACTTTC. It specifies CASRDHRAGANVLTF. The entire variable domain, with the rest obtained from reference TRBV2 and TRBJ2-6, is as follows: EPEVTQTPSHQVTQMGQEVILRCVPISNHLYFYWYRQILGQKVEFLVSFYNNEISEKSEIFDDQFSVERPDGSNFTLKIRSTKLEDSAMYFCASRDHRAGANVLTFGAGSRLTVL.

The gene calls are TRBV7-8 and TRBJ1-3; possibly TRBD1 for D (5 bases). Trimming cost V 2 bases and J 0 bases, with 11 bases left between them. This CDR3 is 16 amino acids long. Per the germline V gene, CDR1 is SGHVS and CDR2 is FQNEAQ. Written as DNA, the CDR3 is TGTGCCAGCAGCTTAACAGGAACGAACTCTGGAAACACCATATATTTT. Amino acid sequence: CASSLTGTNSGNTIYF.

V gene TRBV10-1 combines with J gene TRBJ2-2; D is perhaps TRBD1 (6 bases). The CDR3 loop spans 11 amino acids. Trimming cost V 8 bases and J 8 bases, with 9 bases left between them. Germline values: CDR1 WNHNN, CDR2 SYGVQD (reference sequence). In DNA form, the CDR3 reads TGCGCCAGCTCGAGGGGGGGGGAGCTGTTTTTT. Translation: CASSRGGELFF.

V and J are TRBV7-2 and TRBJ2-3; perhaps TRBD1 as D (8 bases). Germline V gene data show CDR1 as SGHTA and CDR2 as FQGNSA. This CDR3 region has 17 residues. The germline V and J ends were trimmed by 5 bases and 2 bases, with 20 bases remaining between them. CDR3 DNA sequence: TGTGCCAGCAGCCTCAGGAGCGGGACAGGCTACACAGATACGCAGTATTTT. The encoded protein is CASSLRSGTGYTDTQYF.

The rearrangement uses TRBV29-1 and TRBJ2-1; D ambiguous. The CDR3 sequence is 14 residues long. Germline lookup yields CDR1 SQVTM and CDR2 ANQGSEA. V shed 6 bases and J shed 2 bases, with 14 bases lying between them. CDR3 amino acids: CSVENSRTYNEQFF. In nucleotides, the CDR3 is TGCAGCGTCGAAAACAGCAGAACCTACAATGAGCAGTTCTTC.

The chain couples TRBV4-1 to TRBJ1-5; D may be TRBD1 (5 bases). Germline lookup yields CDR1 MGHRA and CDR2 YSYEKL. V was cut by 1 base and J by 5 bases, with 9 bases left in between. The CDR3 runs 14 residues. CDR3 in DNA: TGCGCCAGCAGCCAAGGACGGGGGGATCAGCCCCAGCATTTT. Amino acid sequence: CASSQGRGDQPQHF.

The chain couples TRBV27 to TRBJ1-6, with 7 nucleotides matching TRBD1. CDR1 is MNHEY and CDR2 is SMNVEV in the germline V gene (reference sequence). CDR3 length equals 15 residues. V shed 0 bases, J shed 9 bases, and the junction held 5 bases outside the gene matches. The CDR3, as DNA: TGTGCCAGCAGTTTATCCAGGGGGACGGGTTCACCCCTCCACTTT. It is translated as CASSLSRGTGSPLHF.

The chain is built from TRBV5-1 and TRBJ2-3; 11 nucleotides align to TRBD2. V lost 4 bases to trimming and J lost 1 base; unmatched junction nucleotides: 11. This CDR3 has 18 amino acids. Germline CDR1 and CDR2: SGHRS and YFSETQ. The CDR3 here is CASSETGVAGGGTDTQYF. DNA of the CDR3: TGCGCCAGCAGCGAGACAGGAGTAGCGGGGGGGGGCACAGATACGCAGTATTTT.

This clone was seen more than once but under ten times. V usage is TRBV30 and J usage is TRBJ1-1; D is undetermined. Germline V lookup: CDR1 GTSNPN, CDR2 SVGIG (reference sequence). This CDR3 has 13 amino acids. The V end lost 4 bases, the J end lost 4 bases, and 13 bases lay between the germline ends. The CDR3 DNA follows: TGTGCCTGGACCCGACACGAGGGCACTGAAGCTTTCTTT. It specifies CAWTRHEGTEAFF.

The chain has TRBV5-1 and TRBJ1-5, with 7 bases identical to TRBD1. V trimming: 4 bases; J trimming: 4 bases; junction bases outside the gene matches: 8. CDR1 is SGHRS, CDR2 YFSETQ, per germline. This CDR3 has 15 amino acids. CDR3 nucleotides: TGCGCCAGCAGCGTAGGGGGCAATACAAATCAGCCCCAGCATTTT. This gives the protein CASSVGGNTNQPQHF.

The CDR3 nucleotides are TGTGCCAGCAGCAGCAGGGACAGGGGCCACGAGCAGTACTTC. This gives the protein CASSSRDRGHEQYF. The V and J genes are TRBV5-4 and TRBJ2-7, with 10 bases that match TRBD1. The CDR3 is made up of 14 amino acids. Unmatched junction bases numbered 6, after V lost 4 bases and J lost 5 bases. Germline CDR1 reads SGHNT; CDR2 reads YYREEE (reference sequence). Filled out from reference TRBV5-4 and TRBJ2-7, the complete variable domain reads ETGVTQSPTHLIKTRGQQVTLRCSSQSGHNTVSWYQQALGQGPQFIFQYYREEENGRGNFPPRFSGLQFPNYSSELNVNALELDDSALYLCASSSRDRGHEQYFGPGTRLTVT.

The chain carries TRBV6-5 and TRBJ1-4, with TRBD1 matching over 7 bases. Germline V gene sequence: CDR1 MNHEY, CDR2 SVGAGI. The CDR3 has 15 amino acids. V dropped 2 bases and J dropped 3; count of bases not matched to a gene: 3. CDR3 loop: CASSYRDRANEKLFF. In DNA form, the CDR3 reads TGTGCCAGCAGTTACCGTGACAGGGCTAATGAAAAACTGTTTTTT.

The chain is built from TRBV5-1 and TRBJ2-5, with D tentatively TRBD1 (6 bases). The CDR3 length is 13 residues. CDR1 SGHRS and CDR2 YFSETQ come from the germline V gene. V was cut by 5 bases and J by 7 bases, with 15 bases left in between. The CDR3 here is CASRGQSPWTQYF. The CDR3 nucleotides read TGCGCCAGCAGAGGACAGTCACCATGGACCCAGTACTTC.

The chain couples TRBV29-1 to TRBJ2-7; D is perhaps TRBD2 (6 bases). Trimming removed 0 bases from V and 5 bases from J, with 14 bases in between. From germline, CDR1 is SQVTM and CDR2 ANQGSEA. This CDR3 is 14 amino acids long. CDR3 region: CSVEEGGGNNEQYF. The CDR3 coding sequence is TGCAGCGTTGAAGAGGGTGGAGGGAACAACGAGCAGTACTTC.